These 22 T cell receptor beta chains came from one sample sequenced in a study of shared clonotypes between healthy human individuals. TCRdb's table, derived via immunoSEQ multiplex PCR, lists solely in-frame clones and lacks some. The sample consists of under 2,500,000 clones, about 94% of them appearing once. The source material was naive CD4+ T cells sorted from blood. Documented subset: CD45RA+ positively selected. These receptors all stem from a man younger than 35 in good health.

About this clone itself: The same CDR3 is also encoded by other DNA sequences in this sample. The CDR3 DNA follows: TGTGCCAGCAGGCGTGGGCCCACAGATACGCAGTATTTT. This translates into CASRRGPTDTQYF. The gene calls are TRBV6-5 and TRBJ2-3, with D unresolved. Trimming cost V 6 bases and J 2 bases, with 9 bases left between them. The CDR3 loop spans 13 amino acids. Per germline, CDR1 MNHEY and CDR2 SVGAGI.

This chain uses TRBV6-5 with TRBJ1-3; D may be TRBD1 (6 bases). CDR3 length: 15 residues. Germline-derived CDR1 and CDR2 are MNHEY and SVGAGI. The V and J ends lost 4 bases and 0 bases respectively, with 10 bases between them. CDR3 in amino acids: CASSSGQSSGNTIYF. The CDR3 DNA sequence: TGTGCCAGCAGTTCCGGACAGAGCTCTGGAAACACCATATATTTT.

The chain couples TRBV28 to TRBJ1-4; D may be TRBD1 (5 bases). The CDR3 totals 14 residues. CDR1 is MDHEN and CDR2 is SYDVKM in the germline V gene. The V end was cut by 5 bases, the J end by 11 bases, with 18 bases between. The CDR3, as DNA: TGTGCCAGCAGTCCCGGGACCTCCTTGAGGAAACTGTTTTTT. Protein: CASSPGTSLRKLFF. Using reference TRBV28 and TRBJ1-4 for the parts outside the CDR3, the full variable domain is DVKVTQSSRYLVKRTGEKVFLECVQDMDHENMFWYRQDPGLGLRLIYFSYDVKMKEKGDIPEGYSVSREKKERFSLILESASTNQTSMYLCASSPGTSLRKLFFGSGTQLSVL.

The V and J genes are TRBV5-4 and TRBJ2-5; D possibly corresponds to TRBD2 (6 bases). CDR3 length: 13 amino acids. Trimming took off 7 bases at V and 5 bases at J, with 15 bases between the two ends. Germline V gene sequence: CDR1 SGHNT, CDR2 YYREEE (reference sequence). CDR3: CASGRFAGETQYF. The CDR3 nucleotides read TGTGCCAGCGGGCGATTCGCGGGGGAGACCCAGTACTTC.

About this clone: The same CDR3 can be traced to other DNA sequences in this sample. J is TRBJ1-4 and V is TRBV18; the D is unclear. The V and J ends lost 3 bases and 2 bases respectively, with 7 bases between them. The CDR3 has 14 residues. Germline-derived CDR1 and CDR2 are KGHSH and LQKENI. The CDR3 region is CASSPGSTNEKLFF. For the CDR3, the DNA is TGTGCCAGCTCACCGGGAAGTACTAATGAAAAACTGTTTTTT.

Worth noting for this clone: Other DNA sequences in the sample encode the same CDR3. The genes are TRBV11-2 and TRBJ2-1; D is undetermined. Germline CDR1 reads SGHAT; CDR2 reads FQNNGV. V was pared by 0 bases and J by 0 bases, with 9 bases between. The length of the CDR3 is 16 residues. The chain's CDR3 is CASSLDPRSSYNEQFF. The CDR3 region has the DNA TGTGCCAGCAGCTTAGATCCCAGAAGCTCCTACAATGAGCAGTTCTTC. Combining the CDR3 with reference TRBV11-2 and TRBJ2-1 gives the whole variable domain EAGVAQSPRYKIIEKRQSVAFWCNPISGHATLYWYQQILGQGPKLLIQFQNNGVVDDSQLPKDRFSAERLKGVDSTLKIQPAKLEDSAVYLCASSLDPRSSYNEQFFGPGTRLTVL.

The J gene is TRBJ1-1, the V gene TRBV27, with D perhaps TRBD1 (5 bases). Germline CDR1 reads MNHEY; CDR2 reads SMNVEV (reference sequence). Trimming removed 6 bases from V and 3 bases from J, with 17 bases in between. The CDR3 runs to 15 residues. The CDR3 coding sequence is TGTGCCAGCAGCAGGACTGTATTGACAGACACTGAAGCTTTCTTT. Protein sequence: CASSRTVLTDTEAFF.

This rearrangement joins TRBV12-5 to TRBJ2-7, with a weak D call TRBD1 (6 bases). Between the trimmed V and J ends, which lost 6 bases and 2 bases, there was a span of 11 bases. The CDR3 sequence is 13 residues long. Germline V gene sequence: CDR1 LGHNT, CDR2 FRNRAP. The CDR3, as DNA: TGTGCTAGTGGCAGGGGCCAGACCTACGAGCAGTACTTC. This gives the protein CASGRGQTYEQYF.

The rearrangement links TRBV7-2 to TRBJ2-3, with unresolved D. The germline V gene encodes CDR1 SGHTA and CDR2 FQGNSA. The CDR3 runs to 15 residues. V was pared by 2 bases and J by 0 bases, with 9 bases between. The CDR3 DNA reads TGTGCCAGCAGCTTAATCTCGACCAGCACAGATACGCAGTATTTT. Translated, it gives CASSLISTSTDTQYF.

This rearrangement joins TRBV15 to TRBJ1-2, with D unclear. The CDR3 spans 15 residues. V lost 0 bases to trimming and J lost 4 bases, with 12 bases between them. Per the germline V gene, CDR1 is LNHNV and CDR2 is YYDKDF (reference sequence). DNA of the CDR3: TGTGCCACCAGCAGAGATTATCCGGGTGGCTATGGCTACACCTTC. It translates to CATSRDYPGGYGYTF.

The V call is TRBV5-6, the J call TRBJ2-2; no firm D call. Trimming left V 7 bases short and J 5 bases short, with 15 bases between. The CDR3 is made up of 14 amino acids. Germline CDR1 reads SGHDT; CDR2 reads YYEEEE. In DNA form, the CDR3 reads TGTGCCAGCGGGAACCTTTGGGTAACCGGGGAGCTGTTTTTT. Protein: CASGNLWVTGELFF.

CDR3 in DNA: TGTGCCAGCAGTGTCACTCCAACAGGGACCTACGAGCAGTACTTC. This gives the protein CASSVTPTGTYEQYF. This sequence joins TRBV2 and TRBJ2-7; maybe TRBD1 (6 bases). The CDR3 length is 15 residues. The V and J ends lost 4 bases and 2 bases respectively, with 15 bases between them. Germline CDR1 is SNHLY and CDR2 is FYNNEI.

This rearrangement joins TRBV4-1 to TRBJ1-4; 7 bases map to TRBD1. The germline V gene has CDR1 MGHRA and CDR2 YSYEKL. Trimming took 4 bases from V and 7 from J; bases not matched to a gene: 15. This CDR3 has 17 residues. CDR3: CASSPTGVQGLAEKLFF. Here the CDR3 DNA reads TGCGCCAGCAGCCCCACCGGAGTACAGGGGTTGGCTGAAAAACTGTTTTTT.

The chain carries TRBV30 and TRBJ2-7; D is possibly TRBD1 or TRBD2 (5 bases each). Germline CDR1 GTSNPN, CDR2 SVGIG (reference sequence). This CDR3 region has 13 residues. Trimming cost V 4 bases and J 2 bases, with 12 bases left between them. The CDR3 sequence: CAWNRDDPYEQYF. In DNA, the CDR3 is TGTGCCTGGAATAGGGACGATCCCTACGAGCAGTACTTC.

The gene calls are TRBV2 and TRBJ2-2, with D tentatively TRBD1 (7 bases). Germline V gene sequence: CDR1 SNHLY, CDR2 FYNNEI. This CDR3 spans 15 amino acids. Trimming stripped 4 bases from V and 3 bases from J, with 12 bases between. CDR3 nucleotide sequence: TGTGCCAGCAGTGGCAGGGGGGCGGACACCGGGGAGCTGTTTTTT. It yields the protein CASSGRGADTGELFF.

The sample holds one count of this clone. This sequence joins TRBV5-1 and TRBJ1-6, with 8 positions matching TRBD1. Germline CDR1 and CDR2: SGHRS and YFSETQ. After removal of 3 bases from V and 8 bases from J, the junction contained 4 bases not matched to a gene. The CDR3 loop spans 14 amino acids. CDR3 sequence: CASSSGQEDSPLHF. CDR3 nucleotides: TGCGCCAGCAGCTCGGGACAGGAGGATTCACCCCTCCACTTT.

This chain links TRBV5-4 with TRBJ2-7, with D perhaps TRBD1 or TRBD2 (5 bases each). Trimming removed 1 base from V and 0 bases from J, with 11 bases in between. Looked up from germline, CDR1 is SGHNT and CDR2 is YYREEE (reference sequence). The CDR3 sequence is 15 residues long. The CDR3 region is CASSLTVGTSYEQYF. The DNA of the CDR3 is TGTGCCAGCAGCTTGACAGTCGGGACCTCCTACGAGCAGTACTTC.

The rearrangement joins TRBV30 to TRBJ2-7; TRBD1 is a possible D gene (5 bases). V lost 4 bases, J lost 2 bases, and 12 bases lay in between. Germline values: CDR1 GTSNPN, CDR2 SVGIG (reference sequence). This CDR3 is 13 amino acids long. The CDR3 here is CAWTGSGPYEQYF. The CDR3 DNA is TGTGCCTGGACAGGGTCGGGTCCCTACGAGCAGTACTTC.

The CDR3 nucleotides read TGCGCCAGCATGCGACAGGGGAACGACGAGCAGTACTTC. It specifies CASMRQGNDEQYF. This chain links TRBV23-1 with TRBJ2-7, with 8 bases aligning to TRBD1. TRBV23-1 is an ORF, and what it does is uncertain. The V and J ends lost 7 bases and 5 bases, in that order; junction bases with no gene match: 7. This CDR3 contains 13 residues.

CDR3 DNA sequence: TGTGCCAGCATCATCTCCACGGTGGCTGGGGCCAACGTCCTGACTTTC. Its protein is CASIISTVAGANVLTF. This chain joins TRBV2 and TRBJ2-6; D is unclear. Trimming took off 7 bases at V and 2 bases at J, with 15 bases between the two ends. The CDR3 covers 16 residues. Germline V gives CDR1 SNHLY, CDR2 FYNNEI. Based on the CDR3 plus reference TRBV2 and TRBJ2-6, the full variable domain is EPEVTQTPSHQVTQMGQEVILRCVPISNHLYFYWYRQILGQKVEFLVSFYNNEISEKSEIFDDQFSVERPDGSNFTLKIRSTKLEDSAMYFCASIISTVAGANVLTFGAGSRLTVL.

The V call is TRBV11-3, the J call TRBJ2-7; D is uncertain. This CDR3 is built from 12 residues. The germline V gene encodes CDR1 SGHNT and CDR2 YENEEA. The germline V and J ends were trimmed by 5 bases and 7 bases, with 12 bases remaining between them. The CDR3 loop reads CASSPGLGEQYF. The CDR3 DNA follows: TGTGCCAGCAGCCCCGGTTTGGGGGAGCAGTACTTC.

This CDR3 reads CASSEVVTSGQNNEQFF. In DNA form, the CDR3 reads TGTGCCAGCAGTGAAGTGGTAACTAGCGGGCAAAACAATGAGCAGTTCTTC. The rearrangement uses TRBV6-1 and TRBJ2-1, with 9 bases aligning to TRBD2. Germline V gives CDR1 MNHNS, CDR2 SASEGT. J lost 5 bases, V lost 1 base, and 9 bases had no gene match. CDR3 size: 17 residues.